This TCR beta chain was sequenced for a study of blood T cell repertoires in COVID-19. CDR1 and CDR2 (germline): SQVTM, ANQGSEA. This CDR3 region has 11 residues. V was clipped by 3 bases and J by 10 bases; unmatched bases: 4. The table came from immunoSEQ multiplex PCR; TCRdb's copy has only in-frame clones and leaves some out. The repertoire includes 100,000 to 150,000 clones, around 80% of them detected once, and 37% sits in the top ten. This chain joins TRBV29-1 and TRBJ1-1, with 8 bases aligning to TRBD1. The receptor was derived from a man aged 35-49 years with active or convalescent COVID-19. Sequenced input: peripheral blood. The CDR3 spells CSVEDRAVAFF. DNA for the CDR3: TGCAGCGTTGAGGACAGGGCTGTAGCTTTCTTT.